What follows are 21 T cell receptor beta chains derived from one specimen sequenced in a study of regulatory T cells in long-lasting Graves disease. To make TCR beta libraries, researchers used iRepertoire HTBI primers and Arm-PCR of CDR3 regions. TCRdb analysed the multiplex PCR reads with MiXCR anew, one entry per CDR3 protein. The profile shows about 430,000 distinct CDR3 sequences, around 16% of them singletons. Stated time point: newly diagnosed GD, antithyroid drugs for less than 3 months. The TCR library used RNA extracted from PBMCs. In addition, the sample was reused for a study of T cells in Graves' hyperthyroidism and ophthalmopathy.

The sample was peripheral blood mononuclear cells (PBMCs), taken at new diagnosis, from a patient treated with antithyroid drugs. The receptors were sampled from a middle-aged woman with Graves disease.

This clonotype was detected many times. This chain joins TRBV20-1 and TRBJ2-7; 11 nucleotides match TRBD2. After removal of 5 bases from V and 6 bases from J, the junction contained 9 bases not matched to a gene. This CDR3 comprises 14 residues. Germline V CDR1 and CDR2: DFQATT, SNEGSKA (reference sequence). CDR3 protein: CSADLAGGFGEQYF. The CDR3 DNA reads TGCAGTGCTGATCTAGCGGGAGGATTTGGCGAGCAGTACTTC.

This clonotype was detected many times. The chain recombines TRBV29-1 with TRBJ2-3; 9 bases align to TRBD1. CDR3 length: 15 residues. J was trimmed by 0 bases and V by 1 base; bases with no gene match: 2. The germline CDR1 and CDR2 sequences are SQVTM and ANQGSEA. CDR3 nucleotide sequence: TGCAGCGTTGAAGGGGACAGGGCTAGCACAGATACGCAGTATTTT. Its translation is CSVEGDRASTDTQYF.

This clonotype was seen a few times. The chain joins TRBV10-3 to TRBJ2-7, with D possibly matching TRBD1 (6 bases). V lost 2 bases, J lost 6 bases, and 23 bases lay in between. CDR1 is ENHRY and CDR2 is SYGVKD in the germline V gene. This CDR3 region has 17 residues. The CDR3 region is CAISEARVGQGFLEQYF. Written as DNA, the CDR3 is TGTGCCATCAGTGAGGCCCGGGTGGGGCAGGGGTTTCTCGAGCAGTACTTC.

This clonotype was counted only a few times. The chain uses TRBV30 and TRBJ2-6; D remains ambiguous. The CDR3 totals 14 residues. Germline V gene lookup returns CDR1 GTSNPN and CDR2 SVGIG (reference sequence). Trimming left V 1 base short and J 3 bases short, with 7 bases between. In DNA form, the CDR3 reads TGTGCCTGGAGTGAGGGTCTTGGGGCCAACGTCCTGACTTTC. Translated: CAWSEGLGANVLTF.

This clonotype was recorded at least ten times. The chain has TRBV27 and TRBJ2-1; unclear D gene. The CDR3 spans 11 residues. Germline CDR1 reads MNHEY; CDR2 reads SMNVEV (reference sequence). Trimming took off 6 bases at V and 7 bases at J, with 7 bases between the two ends. The CDR3 sequence is CASSIGNEQFF. The CDR3 nucleotides read TGTGCCAGCAGCATCGGAAATGAGCAGTTCTTC.

There are many counts of this clonotype. The chain uses TRBV28 and TRBJ2-1; D is unclear. CDR1 and CDR2 (germline): MDHEN, SYDVKM. The CDR3 covers 15 residues. V gave up 5 bases and J gave up 0 bases, with 11 bases separating them. CDR3 DNA: TGTGCCAGCAGTCCTGTCGAGGTCTCCTACAATGAGCAGTTCTTC. It is translated as CASSPVEVSYNEQFF.

This clonotype was counted ten times or more. The chain recombines TRBV2 with TRBJ1-1; 9 bases match TRBD1. Trimming took 5 bases from V and 2 from J; bases not matched to a gene: 3. CDR1 SNHLY and CDR2 FYNNEI come from the germline V gene. This CDR3 is built from 14 residues. The CDR3 DNA follows: TGTGCCAGCAGTTACAGGGGGCTTAACACTGAAGCTTTCTTT. Protein sequence: CASSYRGLNTEAFF. Using reference TRBV2 and TRBJ1-1 for the parts outside the CDR3, the full variable domain is EPEVTQTPSHQVTQMGQEVILRCVPISNHLYFYWYRQILGQKVEFLVSFYNNEISEKSEIFDDQFSVERPDGSNFTLKIRSTKLEDSAMYFCASSYRGLNTEAFFGQGTRLTVV.

This clonotype was detected only a few times. The rearrangement links TRBV4-3 to TRBJ2-1; TRBD2 aligns across 13 bases. Germline-derived CDR1 and CDR2 are LGHNA and YSLEER. Trimming removed 3 bases from V and 5 bases from J; junction bases left unmatched: 7. There are 17 residues in the CDR3. The CDR3 spells CASSQDRLAGGNNEQFF. In DNA form, the CDR3 reads TGCGCCAGCAGCCAGGATCGACTAGCGGGAGGCAACAATGAGCAGTTCTTC.

This clonotype has ten or more counts. The gene calls are TRBV7-2 and TRBJ1-3, with unresolved D. Between the trimmed V and J ends, which lost 5 bases and 0 bases, there was a span of 14 bases. Germline-derived CDR1 and CDR2 are SGHTA and FQGNSA. The CDR3 loop spans 16 amino acids. DNA of the CDR3: TGTGCCAGCAGCGATGTGGGGAGCTTCTCTGGAAACACCATATATTTT. Amino acid sequence: CASSDVGSFSGNTIYF. The full variable domain, its missing parts supplied by reference TRBV7-2 and TRBJ1-3, is GAGVSQSPSNKVTEKGKDVELRCDPISGHTALYWYRQSLGQGLEFLIYFQGNSAPDKSGLPSDRFSAERTGGSVSTLTIQRTQQEDSAVYLCASSDVGSFSGNTIYFGEGSWLTVV.

This sequence joins TRBV20-1 and TRBJ2-1; D is possibly TRBD2 (6 bases). CDR1 is DFQATT, CDR2 SNEGSKA, per germline (reference sequence). Trimming shortened V by 6 bases and J by 5 bases, and 23 bases separated the two germline ends. This CDR3 is built from 16 residues. CDR3 loop: CSAERLVERLDNEQFF. The CDR3 DNA sequence: TGCAGTGCAGAGAGACTAGTAGAAAGGTTGGACAATGAGCAGTTCTTC.

The rearrangement links TRBV3-1 to TRBJ1-2; 8 positions agree with TRBD1. The CDR3 spans 18 residues. V shed 4 bases, J shed 8 bases, and the junction held 21 bases outside the gene matches. Per germline, CDR1 LGHDT and CDR2 YNNKEL (reference sequence). CDR3 in DNA: TGTGCCAGCAGCCTAGCCGATGGGACAGGTGCCCAACTATGGGGCTACACCTTC. Translated, it gives CASSLADGTGAQLWGYTF.

In this sample, this clonotype turned up many times. The chain has TRBV10-3 and TRBJ2-7; possible D gene TRBD2, 6 bases. Trimming pared 6 bases from V and 6 bases from J, leaving 18 bases between. Germline V gene sequence: CDR1 ENHRY, CDR2 SYGVKD. This CDR3 contains 14 residues. The CDR3: CAIRWGDLNVEQYF. CDR3 nucleotides: TGTGCCATCAGGTGGGGGGATTTAAATGTCGAGCAGTACTTC.

This clonotype was recorded at least ten times. The chain couples TRBV12-3 or TRBV12-4 to TRBJ2-1, with a weak D call TRBD1 (6 bases). This CDR3 spans 15 amino acids. V lost 5 bases to trimming and J lost 3 bases, with 14 bases between them. DNA for the CDR3: TGTGCCAGCAGTCCCAGGGGTTTCGGCTACAATGAGCAGTTCTTC. Translating gives CASSPRGFGYNEQFF.

This clonotype has a handful of counts. This rearrangement joins TRBV11-3 to TRBJ1-3; D call uncertain. V gave up 2 bases and J gave up 0 bases, with 8 bases separating them. Germline V gives CDR1 SGHNT, CDR2 YENEEA. The CDR3 has 15 amino acids. Here the CDR3 DNA reads TGTGCCAGCAGCTTATTCACCGGCTCTGGAAACACCATATATTTT. Its protein product is CASSLFTGSGNTIYF. The whole variable domain, remainder taken from reference TRBV11-3 and TRBJ1-3, is EAGVVQSPRYKIIEKKQPVAFWCNPISGHNTLYWYLQNLGQGPELLIRYENEEAVDDSQLPKDRFSAERLKGVDSTLKIQPAELGDSAVYLCASSLFTGSGNTIYFGEGSWLTVV.

The CDR3 is CASSFHYTGELFF. Here the CDR3 DNA reads TGTGCCAGCAGTTTTCATTACACCGGGGAGCTGTTTTTT. The chain recombines TRBV12-3 or TRBV12-4 with TRBJ2-2; D ambiguous. Trimming removed 3 bases from V and 3 bases from J, with 5 bases in between. The length of the CDR3 is 13 residues.

This clonotype was seen at least ten times. V gene TRBV13 combines with J gene TRBJ2-5; 13 positions match TRBD2. The V and J ends lost 5 bases and 3 bases, in that order; junction bases with no gene match: 9. The CDR3 is made up of 17 amino acids. Per germline, CDR1 PRHDT and CDR2 FYEKMQ (reference sequence). The CDR3 is CASSHRTGTSGKETQYF. The CDR3 coding sequence is TGTGCCAGCAGCCACCGAACCGGGACTAGCGGGAAAGAGACCCAGTACTTC.

About this clonotype itself: Germline is not matched at one junction end, which may reflect a read error. The gene calls are TRBV9 and TRBJ2-2, with D possibly called TRBD1 or TRBD2 (5 bases each). In germline, CDR1 is SGDLS, CDR2 YYNGEE. This CDR3 is 16 amino acids long. The CDR3 nucleotides are TGTGCCAGCAGCGAGGGGTGGGGGAGTGTAACCGGGAAGCTGTTTTTT. Encoded protein: CASSEGWGSVTGKLFF.

Here the CDR3 reads CSAPDRQGIGDIQYF. CDR3 sequence (DNA): TGCAGTGCTCCCGACAGGCAGGGGATTGGGGACATTCAGTACTTC. The V call is TRBV20-1, the J call TRBJ2-4; TRBD1 might be the D (6 bases). This CDR3 is 15 amino acids long. Trimming took 5 bases from V and 8 from J, leaving 22 bases between them. Germline V gene data show CDR1 as DFQATT and CDR2 as SNEGSKA (reference sequence).

This clonotype was seen repeatedly, ten times or more. The genes are TRBV5-1 and TRBJ1-2; the D gene is possibly TRBD1 (6 bases). CDR1 SGHRS and CDR2 YFSETQ come from the germline V gene. Trimming stripped 4 bases from V and 3 bases from J, with 16 bases between. The CDR3 totals 15 residues. The CDR3 protein is CASSITTGQDYGYTF. As DNA, the CDR3 is TGCGCCAGCAGCATAACCACGGGACAAGACTATGGCTACACCTTC.

This clonotype was detected many times. V usage is TRBV28 and J usage is TRBJ2-1; D perhaps matches TRBD1 (6 bases). The CDR3 contains 16 residues. The germline gives CDR1 MDHEN, CDR2 SYDVKM. The V end was cut by 4 bases, the J end by 4 bases, with 17 bases between. CDR3 bases: TGTGCCAGCAGTTCGAATAGACAGGTTACTTACAATGAGCAGTTCTTC. Its protein product is CASSSNRQVTYNEQFF. The full variable domain, completed using reference TRBV28 and TRBJ2-1, is DVKVTQSSRYLVKRTGEKVFLECVQDMDHENMFWYRQDPGLGLRLIYFSYDVKMKEKGDIPEGYSVSREKKERFSLILESASTNQTSMYLCASSSNRQVTYNEQFFGPGTRLTVL.

This clonotype has just a few counts. The V and J genes are TRBV6-1 and TRBJ2-2; no definite D call. The CDR3 totals 13 residues. Between the trimmed V and J ends, which lost 9 bases and 0 bases, there was a span of 8 bases. Per the germline V gene, CDR1 is MNHNS and CDR2 is SASEGT. CDR3 residues: CASAISNTGELFF. The CDR3 DNA sequence: TGTGCCAGTGCGATCTCGAACACCGGGGAGCTGTTTTTT.